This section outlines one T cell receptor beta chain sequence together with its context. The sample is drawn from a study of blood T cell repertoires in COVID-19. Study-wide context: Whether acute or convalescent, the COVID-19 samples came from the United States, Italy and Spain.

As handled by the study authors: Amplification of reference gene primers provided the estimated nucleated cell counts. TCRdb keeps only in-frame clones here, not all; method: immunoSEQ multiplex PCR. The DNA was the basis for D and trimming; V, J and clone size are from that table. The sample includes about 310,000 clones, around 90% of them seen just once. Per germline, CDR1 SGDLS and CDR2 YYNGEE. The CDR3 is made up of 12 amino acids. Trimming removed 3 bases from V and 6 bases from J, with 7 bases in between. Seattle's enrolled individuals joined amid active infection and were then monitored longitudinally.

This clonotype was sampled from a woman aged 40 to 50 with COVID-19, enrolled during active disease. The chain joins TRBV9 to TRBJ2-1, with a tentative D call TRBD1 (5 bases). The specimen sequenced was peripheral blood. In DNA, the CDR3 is TGTGCCAGCAGCGACAGGCCCAATGAGCAGTTCTTC. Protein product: CASSDRPNEQFF.